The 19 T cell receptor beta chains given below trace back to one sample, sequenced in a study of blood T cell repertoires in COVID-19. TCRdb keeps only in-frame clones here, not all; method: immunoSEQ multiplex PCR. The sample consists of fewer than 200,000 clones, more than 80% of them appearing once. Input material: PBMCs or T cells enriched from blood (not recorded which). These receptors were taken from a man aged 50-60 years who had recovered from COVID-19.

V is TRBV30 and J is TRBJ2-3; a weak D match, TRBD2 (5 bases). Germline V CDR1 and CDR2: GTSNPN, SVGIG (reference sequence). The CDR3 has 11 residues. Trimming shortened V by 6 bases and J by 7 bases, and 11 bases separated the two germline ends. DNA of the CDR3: TGTGCCTGCGGGGTCCCAAATACGCAGTATTTT. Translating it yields CACGVPNTQYF.

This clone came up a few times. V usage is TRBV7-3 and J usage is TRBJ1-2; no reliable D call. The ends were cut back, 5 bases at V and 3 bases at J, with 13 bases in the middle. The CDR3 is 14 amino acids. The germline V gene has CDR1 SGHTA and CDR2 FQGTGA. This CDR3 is CASSPGGEDYGYTF. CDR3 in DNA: TGTGCCAGCAGCCCCGGTGGTGAGGACTATGGCTACACCTTC.

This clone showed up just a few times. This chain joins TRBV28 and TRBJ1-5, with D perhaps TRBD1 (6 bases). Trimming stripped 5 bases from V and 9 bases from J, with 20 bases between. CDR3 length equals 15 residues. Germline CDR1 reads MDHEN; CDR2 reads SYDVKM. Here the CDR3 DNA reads TGTGCCAGCAGTAGCCGGGGGGCGCTTGTTGGGCCCCAGCATTTT. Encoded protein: CASSSRGALVGPQHF.

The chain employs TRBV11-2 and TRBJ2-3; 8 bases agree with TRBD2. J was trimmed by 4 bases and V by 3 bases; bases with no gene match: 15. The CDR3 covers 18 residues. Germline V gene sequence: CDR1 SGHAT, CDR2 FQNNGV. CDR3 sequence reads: CASSFFAGGLPRSDTQYF. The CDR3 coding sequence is TGTGCCAGCAGCTTTTTTGCGGGGGGACTCCCTAGATCAGATACGCAGTATTTT.

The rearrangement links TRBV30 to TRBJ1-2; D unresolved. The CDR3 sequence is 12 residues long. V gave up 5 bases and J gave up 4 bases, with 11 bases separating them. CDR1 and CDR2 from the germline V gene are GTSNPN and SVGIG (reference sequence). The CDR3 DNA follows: TGTGCCTGGGCGGAGGGAGGCTATGGCTACACCTTC. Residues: CAWAEGGYGYTF.

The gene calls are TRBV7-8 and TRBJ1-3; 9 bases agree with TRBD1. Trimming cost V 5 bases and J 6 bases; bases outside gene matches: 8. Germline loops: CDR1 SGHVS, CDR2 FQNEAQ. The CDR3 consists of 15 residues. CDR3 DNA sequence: TGTGCCAGCAGCACTCCGGGACAGGGTTCAAACACCATATATTTT. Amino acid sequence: CASSTPGQGSNTIYF.

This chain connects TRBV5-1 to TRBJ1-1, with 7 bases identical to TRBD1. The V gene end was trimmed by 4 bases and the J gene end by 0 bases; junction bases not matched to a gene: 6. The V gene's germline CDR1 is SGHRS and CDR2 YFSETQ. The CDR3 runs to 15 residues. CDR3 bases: TGCGCCAGCAGCGCGTCGACAGGGATGAACACTGAAGCTTTCTTT. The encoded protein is CASSASTGMNTEAFF.

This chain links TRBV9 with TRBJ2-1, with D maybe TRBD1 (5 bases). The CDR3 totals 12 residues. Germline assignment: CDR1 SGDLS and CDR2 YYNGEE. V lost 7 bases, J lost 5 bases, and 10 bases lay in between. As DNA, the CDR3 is TGTGCCAGCTCCCTAGGGGACAATGAGCAGTTCTTC. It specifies CASSLGDNEQFF.

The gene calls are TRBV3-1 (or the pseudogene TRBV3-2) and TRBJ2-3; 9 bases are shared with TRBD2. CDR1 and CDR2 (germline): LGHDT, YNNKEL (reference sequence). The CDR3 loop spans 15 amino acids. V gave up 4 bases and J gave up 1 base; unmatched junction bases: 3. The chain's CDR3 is CASSPSGGRTDTQYF. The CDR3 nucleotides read TGTGCCAGCAGCCCCAGCGGGGGGCGCACAGATACGCAGTATTTT.

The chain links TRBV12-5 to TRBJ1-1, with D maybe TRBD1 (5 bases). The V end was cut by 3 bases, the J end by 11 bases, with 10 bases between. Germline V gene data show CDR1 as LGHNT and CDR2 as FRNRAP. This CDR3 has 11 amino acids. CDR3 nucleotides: TGTGCTAGTGGTTTAACAGGTCTCGCTTTCTTT. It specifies CASGLTGLAFF.

The CDR3, as DNA: TGTGCCAGTAGTATCAGTTTTGGTGAGCAGTTCTTC. Its protein product is CASSISFGEQFF. The J gene is TRBJ2-1, the V gene TRBV19, with unresolved D. From germline, CDR1 is LNHDA and CDR2 SQIVND (reference sequence). V was trimmed by 3 bases and J by 9 bases, leaving 9 bases between them. The CDR3 extends over 12 amino acids.

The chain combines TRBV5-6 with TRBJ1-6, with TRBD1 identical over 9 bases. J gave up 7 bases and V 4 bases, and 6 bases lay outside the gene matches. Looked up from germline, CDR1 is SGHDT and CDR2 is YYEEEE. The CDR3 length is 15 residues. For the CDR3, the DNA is TGTGCCAGCAGCCTACTCGGACAGGGGAATTCACCCCTCCACTTT. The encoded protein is CASSLLGQGNSPLHF.

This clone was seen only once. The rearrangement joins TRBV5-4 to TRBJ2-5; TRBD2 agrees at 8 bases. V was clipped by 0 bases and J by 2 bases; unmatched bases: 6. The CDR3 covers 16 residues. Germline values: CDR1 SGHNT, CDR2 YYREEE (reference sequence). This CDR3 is CASSLAGGGPQETQYF. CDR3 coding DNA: TGTGCCAGCAGCTTGGCCGGCGGGGGGCCTCAAGAGACCCAGTACTTC.

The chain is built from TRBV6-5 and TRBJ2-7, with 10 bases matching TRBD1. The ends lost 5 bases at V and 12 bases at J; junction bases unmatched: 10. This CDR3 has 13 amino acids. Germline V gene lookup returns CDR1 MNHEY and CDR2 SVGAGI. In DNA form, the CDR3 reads TGTGCCAGCAGTCGGGACAGGGGAAGTGGTCGGTACTTC. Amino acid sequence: CASSRDRGSGRYF.

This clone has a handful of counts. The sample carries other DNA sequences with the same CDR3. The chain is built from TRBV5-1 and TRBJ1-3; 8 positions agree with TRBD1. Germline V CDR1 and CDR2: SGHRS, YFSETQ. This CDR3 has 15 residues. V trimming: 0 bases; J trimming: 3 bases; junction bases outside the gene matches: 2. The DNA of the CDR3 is TGCGCCAGCAGCTTGGGGGGGACAGGTGGAAACACCATATATTTT. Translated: CASSLGGTGGNTIYF.

CDR3 loop: CATQRTGNTEAFF. The CDR3 DNA reads TGTGCCACCCAGCGGACAGGGAACACTGAAGCTTTCTTT. The rearrangement links TRBV10-3 to TRBJ1-1, with TRBD1 matching over 7 bases. This CDR3 has 13 amino acids. Germline V gene lookup returns CDR1 ENHRY and CDR2 SYGVKD. With 10 bases clipped from V and 1 base from J, the junction kept 6 bases outside the gene matches.

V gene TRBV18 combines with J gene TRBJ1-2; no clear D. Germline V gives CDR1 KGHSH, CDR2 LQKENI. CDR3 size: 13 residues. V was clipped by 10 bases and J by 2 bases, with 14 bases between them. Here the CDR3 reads CATSGALNYGYTF. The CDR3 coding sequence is TGTGCCACCTCGGGCGCCTTAAACTATGGCTACACCTTC.

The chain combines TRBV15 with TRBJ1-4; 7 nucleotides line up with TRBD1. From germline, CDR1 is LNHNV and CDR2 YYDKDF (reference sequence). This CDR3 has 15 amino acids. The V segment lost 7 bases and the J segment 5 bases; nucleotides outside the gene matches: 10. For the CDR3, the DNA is TGTGCCACCAACCTCGACAGGGCTTCCAATGAAAAACTGTTTTTT. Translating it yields CATNLDRASNEKLFF.

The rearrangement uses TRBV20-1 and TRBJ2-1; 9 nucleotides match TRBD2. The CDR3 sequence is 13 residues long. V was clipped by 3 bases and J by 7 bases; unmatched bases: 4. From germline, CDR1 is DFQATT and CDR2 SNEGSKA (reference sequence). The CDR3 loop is CSASSGGGNEQFF. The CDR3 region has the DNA TGCAGTGCTAGTAGCGGGGGCGGGAATGAGCAGTTCTTC.